This TCR beta chain is from a study of beta chain features in type 1 diabetes. Cell sorting via CD45RO/CCR7/CD25/CD127/CD95/CD27 was performed to obtain CD4+ naive, central memory, regulatory and stem cell-like memory cells. Populations isolated by sorting all had purity greater than 95%. CDR1 and CDR2 from the germline V gene are SGHTA and FQGTGA. CDR3 length: 16 residues. The germline V and J ends were trimmed by 2 bases and 5 bases, with 18 bases remaining between them. Of the isolated RNA, all was reverse transcribed, and so the sequenced material was expressed TCRB transcripts. Profiling relied on immunoSEQ multiplex PCR, and the TCRdb table lists in-frame clones only, not all of them. Among 850,000 to 900,000 clones listed, 17% were seen once.

The chain uses TRBV7-3 and TRBJ2-5; no firm D call. The specimen sequenced was naive CD4+ T cells from blood. The source of this sequence is a woman between 18 and 30 years old in good health. The CDR3 DNA is TGTGCCAGCAGCTTAGGTCGGAAGGGCCCTGGGGAGACCCAGTACTTC. This encodes CASSLGRKGPGETQYF.